This T cell receptor beta chain was profiled in a study of T cells expressing NK-cell markers. Study-wide points: Expanded clones of NKG2C+ T cells had an unclear HCMV specificity. Where several donors were concerned, these clonotypes also led the CD3+CD56-NKG2C+ fraction.

TCRdb re-called the 5' RACE reads; one entry per CDR3 protein, DNA not given. The sample table sets out some 150,000 distinct CDR3 sequences. About this clonotype: Its target is unknown.

The CDR3 runs to 15 residues. Germline V gene sequence: CDR1 SGHAT, CDR2 FQNNGV. The chain uses TRBV11-2 and TRBJ2-1; TCRdb's D call, TRBD2, is unchecked because there is no DNA. Input material: blood T cells: a sorted CD56 or NKG2C T cell subset, CD4+ or CD8+ T cells, or bulk PBMC T cells (not recorded which). The sequence was obtained from a young man in good health. CDR3 in amino acids: CASSLGGSGINEQFF.